This T cell receptor (beta chain) emerged from a study of human T cells and chemical hapten exposure. Looking at the study overall: Minor volume differences among pooled libraries chiefly drove per-sample TCR yield variation. Study-wide findings and caveats: TCRs at high frequency, those above 1 in 1000, did not change with DPC sensitization.

This clonotype was observed a handful of times. No antigen is known for it. Library preparation tagged each individual cDNA molecule with a unique molecular identifier. In TCRdb, the RACE reads were re-called with MiXCR into one record per CDR3 protein. Among under 100,000 distinct CDR3 sequences listed, 10% to 11% were seen once. Time point meaning: patch test 3, about 24 weeks after DPC sensitization. Treatment given: therapeutic diphenylcyclopropenone sensitization with weekly scalp DPC. The sequencing here drew on whole blood, taken in connection with sensitization to the hapten diphenylcyclopropenone (DPC). The TCR sequence derives from a woman aged 50 to 60 with alopecia areata. Some clones in this sample may be carry-over from other donors' samples.

CDR3 sequence (DNA): TGTGCCAGCACCCCCACTTACTCCTACGAGCAGTACTTC. Translating gives CASTPTYSYEQYF. The chain has TRBV6-2 or TRBV6-3 and TRBJ2-7, with D unresolved. Per the germline V gene, CDR1 is MNHEY and CDR2 is SVGEGT. The CDR3 has 13 residues. V lost 7 bases, J lost 0 bases, and 10 bases lay in between.